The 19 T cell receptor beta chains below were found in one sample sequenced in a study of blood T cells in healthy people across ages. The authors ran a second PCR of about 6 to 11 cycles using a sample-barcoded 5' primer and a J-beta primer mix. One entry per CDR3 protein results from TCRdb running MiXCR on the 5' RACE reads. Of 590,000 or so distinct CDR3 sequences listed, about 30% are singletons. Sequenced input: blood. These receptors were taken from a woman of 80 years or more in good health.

This CDR3 reads CASSLAVDTQETQYF. The CDR3 bases are TGCGCCAGCAGCTTGGCCGTCGACACCCAAGAGACCCAGTACTTC. The genes are TRBV5-1 and TRBJ2-5; D remains unclear. Trimming took 0 bases from V and 1 from J, leaving 10 bases between them. The CDR3 consists of 15 residues. Germline V lookup: CDR1 SGHRS, CDR2 YFSETQ.

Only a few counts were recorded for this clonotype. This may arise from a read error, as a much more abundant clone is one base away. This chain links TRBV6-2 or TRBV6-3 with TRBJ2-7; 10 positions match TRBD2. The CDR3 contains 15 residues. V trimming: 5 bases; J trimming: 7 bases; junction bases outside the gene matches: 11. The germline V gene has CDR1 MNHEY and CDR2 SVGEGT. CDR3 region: CASSDKRGGYNEQYF. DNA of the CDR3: TGTGCCAGCAGTGACAAGCGGGGGGGCTACAATGAGCAGTACTTC.

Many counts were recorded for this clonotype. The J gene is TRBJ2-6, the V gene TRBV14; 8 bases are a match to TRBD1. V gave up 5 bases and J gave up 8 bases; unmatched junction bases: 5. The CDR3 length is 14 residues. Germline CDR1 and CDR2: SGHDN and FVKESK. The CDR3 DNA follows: TGTGCCAGCAGCTGGGCAGGGGGCCCCAACGTCCTGACTTTC. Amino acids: CASSWAGGPNVLTF.

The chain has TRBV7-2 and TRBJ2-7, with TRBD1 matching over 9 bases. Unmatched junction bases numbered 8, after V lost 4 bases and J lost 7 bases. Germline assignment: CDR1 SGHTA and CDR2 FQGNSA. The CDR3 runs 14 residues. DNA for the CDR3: TGTGCCAGCAGCTCAGGGACAGGGTTTGTAGAGCAGTACTTC. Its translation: CASSSGTGFVEQYF.

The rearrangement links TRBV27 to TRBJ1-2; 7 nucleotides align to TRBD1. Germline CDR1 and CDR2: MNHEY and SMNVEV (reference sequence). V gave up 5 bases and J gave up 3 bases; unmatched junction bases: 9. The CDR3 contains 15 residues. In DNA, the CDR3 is TGTGCCAGCAGTCGGGACAGATTGGGTGACTATGGCTACACCTTC. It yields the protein CASSRDRLGDYGYTF.

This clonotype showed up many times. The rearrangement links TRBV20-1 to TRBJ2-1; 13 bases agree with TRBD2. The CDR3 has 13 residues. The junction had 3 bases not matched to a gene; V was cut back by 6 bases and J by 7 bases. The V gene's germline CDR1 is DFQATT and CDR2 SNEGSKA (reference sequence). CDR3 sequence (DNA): TGCAGTGCGCCGACTAGCGGGGGGAATGAGCAGTTCTTC. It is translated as CSAPTSGGNEQFF.

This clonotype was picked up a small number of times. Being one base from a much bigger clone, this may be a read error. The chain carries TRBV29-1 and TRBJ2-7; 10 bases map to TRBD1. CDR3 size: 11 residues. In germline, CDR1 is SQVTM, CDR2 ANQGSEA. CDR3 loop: CGATGQGGQYF. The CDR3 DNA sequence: TGCGGCGCCACCGGACAGGGGGGGCAGTACTTC.

The CDR3 sequence is CASSWDNYYEQYF. The CDR3 DNA sequence: TGCGCCAGCAGCTGGGACAACTACTACGAGCAGTACTTC. This chain links TRBV5-1 with TRBJ2-7, with D perhaps matching TRBD1 (6 bases). Germline CDR1 reads SGHRS; CDR2 reads YFSETQ. V gave up 3 bases and J gave up 3 bases, with 10 bases separating them. This CDR3 has 13 amino acids.

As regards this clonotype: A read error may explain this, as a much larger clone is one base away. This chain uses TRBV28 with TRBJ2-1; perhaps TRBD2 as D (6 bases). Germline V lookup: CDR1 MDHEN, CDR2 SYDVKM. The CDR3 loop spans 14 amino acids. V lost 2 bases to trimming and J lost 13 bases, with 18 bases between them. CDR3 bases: TGTGCCAGCAGTTTACCCGGGACTGGAGGGACCCAGTTCTTC. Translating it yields CASSLPGTGGTQFF.

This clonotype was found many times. CDR3 DNA: TGTGCCAGCAGCCGCTCAGGGGCTGCAGAGACCCAGTACTTC. Its protein is CASSRSGAAETQYF. V is TRBV9 and J is TRBJ2-5, with a possible D match to TRBD1 (6 bases). CDR1 is SGDLS, CDR2 YYNGEE, per germline. Trimming stripped 4 bases from V and 4 bases from J, with 14 bases between. CDR3 length: 14 amino acids.

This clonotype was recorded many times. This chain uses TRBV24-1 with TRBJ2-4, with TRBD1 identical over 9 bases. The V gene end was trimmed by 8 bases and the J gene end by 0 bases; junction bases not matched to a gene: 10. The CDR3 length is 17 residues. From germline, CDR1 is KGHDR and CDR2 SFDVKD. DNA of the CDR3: TGTGCCACCATTACAGGGGGCTACGGACTAGCCAAAAACATTCAGTACTTC. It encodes CATITGGYGLAKNIQYF.

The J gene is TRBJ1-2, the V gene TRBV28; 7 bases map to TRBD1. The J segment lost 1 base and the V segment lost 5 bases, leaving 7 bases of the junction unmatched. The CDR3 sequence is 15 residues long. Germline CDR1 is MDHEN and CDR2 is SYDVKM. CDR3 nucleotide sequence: TGTGCCAGCAGTCCCCAGGGGGTGGGTAACTATGGCTACACCTTC. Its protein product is CASSPQGVGNYGYTF.

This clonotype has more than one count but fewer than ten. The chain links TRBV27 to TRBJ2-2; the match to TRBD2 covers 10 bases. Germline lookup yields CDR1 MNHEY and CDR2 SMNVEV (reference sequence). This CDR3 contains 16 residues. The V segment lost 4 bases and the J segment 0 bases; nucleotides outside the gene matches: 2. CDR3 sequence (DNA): TGTGCCAGCAGTTGGAGCGGGGGGGCGAACACCGGGGAGCTGTTTTTT. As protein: CASSWSGGANTGELFF.

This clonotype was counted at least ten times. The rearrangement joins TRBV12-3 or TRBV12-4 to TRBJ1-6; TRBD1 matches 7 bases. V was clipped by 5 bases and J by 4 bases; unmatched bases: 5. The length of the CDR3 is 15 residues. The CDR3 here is CASSNQGQYNSPLHF. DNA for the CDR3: TGTGCCAGCAGTAACCAGGGACAGTATAATTCACCCCTCCACTTT.

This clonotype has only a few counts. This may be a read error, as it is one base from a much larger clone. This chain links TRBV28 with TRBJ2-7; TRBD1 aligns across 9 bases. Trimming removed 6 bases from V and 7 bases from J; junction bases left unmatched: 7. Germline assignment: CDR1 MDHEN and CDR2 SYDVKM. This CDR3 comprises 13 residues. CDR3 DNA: TGTGCCAGCAGCGAGACAGGGGGATGGGAGCAGTACTTC. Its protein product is CASSETGGWEQYF.

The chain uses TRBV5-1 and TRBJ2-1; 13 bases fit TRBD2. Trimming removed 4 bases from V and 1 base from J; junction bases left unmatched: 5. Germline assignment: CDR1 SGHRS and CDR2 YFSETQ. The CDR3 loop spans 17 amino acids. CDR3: CASSLGLAGVSYNEQFF. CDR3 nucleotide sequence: TGCGCCAGCAGCCTTGGACTAGCGGGGGTTTCCTACAATGAGCAGTTCTTC.

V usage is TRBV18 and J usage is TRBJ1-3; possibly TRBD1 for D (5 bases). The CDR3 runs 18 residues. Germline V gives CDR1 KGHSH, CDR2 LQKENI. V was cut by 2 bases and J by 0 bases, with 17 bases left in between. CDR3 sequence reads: CASSPTGAYSVSGNTIYF. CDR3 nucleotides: TGTGCCAGCTCACCAACCGGGGCCTATAGTGTCTCTGGAAACACCATATATTTT.

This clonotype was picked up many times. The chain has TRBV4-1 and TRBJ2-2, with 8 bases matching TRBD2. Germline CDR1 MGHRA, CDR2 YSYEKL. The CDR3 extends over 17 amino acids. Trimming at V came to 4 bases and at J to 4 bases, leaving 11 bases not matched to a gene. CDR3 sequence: CASSRLSGSQGTGELFF. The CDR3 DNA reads TGCGCCAGCAGCCGCTTAAGCGGGAGCCAGGGCACCGGGGAGCTGTTTTTT.

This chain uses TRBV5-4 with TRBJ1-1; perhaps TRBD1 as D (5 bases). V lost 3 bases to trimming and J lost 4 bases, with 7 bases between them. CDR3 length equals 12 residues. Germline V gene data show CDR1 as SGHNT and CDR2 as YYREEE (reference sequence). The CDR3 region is CASSSRVTEAFF. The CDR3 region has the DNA TGTGCCAGCAGCTCCAGGGTCACTGAAGCTTTCTTT.